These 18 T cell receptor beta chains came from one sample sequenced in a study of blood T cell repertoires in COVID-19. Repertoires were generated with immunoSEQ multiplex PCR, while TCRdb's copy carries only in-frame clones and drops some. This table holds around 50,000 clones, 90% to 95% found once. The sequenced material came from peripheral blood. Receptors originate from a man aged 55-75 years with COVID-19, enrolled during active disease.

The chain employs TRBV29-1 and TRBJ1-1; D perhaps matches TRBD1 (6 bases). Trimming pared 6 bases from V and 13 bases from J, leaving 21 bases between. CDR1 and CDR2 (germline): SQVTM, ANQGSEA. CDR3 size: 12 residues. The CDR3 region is CSVSGDPTSGFF. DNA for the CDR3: TGCAGCGTCTCAGGGGACCCTACCTCAGGTTTCTTT.

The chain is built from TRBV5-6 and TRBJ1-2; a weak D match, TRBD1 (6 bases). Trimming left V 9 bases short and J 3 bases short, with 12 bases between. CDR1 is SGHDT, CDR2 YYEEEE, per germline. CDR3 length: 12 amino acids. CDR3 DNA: TGTGCCACTACCGGACAGCACTATGGCTACACCTTC. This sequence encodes CATTGQHYGYTF.

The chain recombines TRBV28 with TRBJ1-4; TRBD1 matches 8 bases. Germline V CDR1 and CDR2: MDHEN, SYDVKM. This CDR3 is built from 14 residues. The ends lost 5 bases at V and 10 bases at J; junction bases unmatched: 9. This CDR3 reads CASSPGGAAVKLFF. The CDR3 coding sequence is TGTGCCAGCAGTCCAGGGGGCGCGGCGGTAAAACTGTTTTTT.

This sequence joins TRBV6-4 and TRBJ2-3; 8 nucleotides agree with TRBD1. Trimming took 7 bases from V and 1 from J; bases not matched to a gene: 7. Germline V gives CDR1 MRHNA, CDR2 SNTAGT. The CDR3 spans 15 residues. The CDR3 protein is CASNFPGQGTDTQYF. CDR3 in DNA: TGTGCCAGCAACTTCCCGGGACAGGGCACAGATACGCAGTATTTT.

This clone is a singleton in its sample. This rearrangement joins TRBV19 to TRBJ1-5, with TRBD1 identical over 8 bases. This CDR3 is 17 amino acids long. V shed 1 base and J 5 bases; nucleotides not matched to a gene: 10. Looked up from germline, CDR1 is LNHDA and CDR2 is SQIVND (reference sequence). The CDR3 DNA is TGTGCCAGTAGTATAGGGACAGGGTCTGTCACTGATCAGCCCCAGCATTTT. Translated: CASSIGTGSVTDQPQHF. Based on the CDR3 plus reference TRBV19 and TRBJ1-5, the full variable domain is DGGITQSPKYLFRKEGQNVTLSCEQNLNHDAMYWYRQDPGQGLRLIYYSQIVNDFQKGDIAEGYSVSREKKESFPLTVTSAQKNPTAFYLCASSIGTGSVTDQPQHFGDGTRLSIL.

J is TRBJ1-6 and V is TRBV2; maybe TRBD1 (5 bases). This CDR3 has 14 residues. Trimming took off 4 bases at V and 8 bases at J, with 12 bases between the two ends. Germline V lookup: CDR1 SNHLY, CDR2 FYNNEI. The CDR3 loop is CASSGAGGDSPLHF. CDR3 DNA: TGTGCCAGCAGTGGCGCGGGGGGGGATTCACCCCTCCACTTT.

The CDR3 region has the DNA TGTGCCAGCAGCGGGGGGGGCTCGGGTGAAAAACTGTTTTTT. It translates to CASSGGGSGEKLFF. The V call is TRBV5-4, the J call TRBJ1-4; perhaps TRBD1 as D (6 bases). The CDR3 sequence is 14 residues long. Germline V gene sequence: CDR1 SGHNT, CDR2 YYREEE (reference sequence). The ends were cut back, 4 bases at V and 7 bases at J, with 14 bases in the middle.

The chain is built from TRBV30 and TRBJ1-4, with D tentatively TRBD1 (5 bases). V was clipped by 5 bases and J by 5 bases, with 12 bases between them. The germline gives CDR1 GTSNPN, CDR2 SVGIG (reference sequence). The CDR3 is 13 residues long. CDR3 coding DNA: TGTGCCTGGCAGAGACAGTTCAATGAAAAACTGTTTTTT. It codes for CAWQRQFNEKLFF.

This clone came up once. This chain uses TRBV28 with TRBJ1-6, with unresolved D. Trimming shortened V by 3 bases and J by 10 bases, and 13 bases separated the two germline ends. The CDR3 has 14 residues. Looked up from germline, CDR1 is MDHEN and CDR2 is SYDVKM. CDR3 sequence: CASSLRQVSSPLHF. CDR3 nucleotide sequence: TGTGCCAGCAGTTTGAGGCAAGTTTCATCACCCCTCCACTTT.

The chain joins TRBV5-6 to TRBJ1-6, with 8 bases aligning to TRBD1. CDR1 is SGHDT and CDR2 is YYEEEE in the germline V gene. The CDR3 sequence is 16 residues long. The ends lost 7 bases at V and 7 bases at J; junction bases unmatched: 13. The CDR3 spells CASSLWTGRGNSPLHF. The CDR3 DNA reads TGTGCCAGCTCCCTGTGGACAGGGAGGGGAAATTCACCCCTCCACTTT.

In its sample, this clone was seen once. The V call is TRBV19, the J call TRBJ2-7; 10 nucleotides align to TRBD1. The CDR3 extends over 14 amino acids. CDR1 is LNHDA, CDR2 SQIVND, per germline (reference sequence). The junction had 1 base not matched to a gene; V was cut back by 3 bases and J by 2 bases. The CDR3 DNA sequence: TGTGCCAGTAGTATCGGGACAGGGGCCTACGAGCAGTACTTC. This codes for CASSIGTGAYEQYF. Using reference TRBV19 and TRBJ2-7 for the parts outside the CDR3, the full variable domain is DGGITQSPKYLFRKEGQNVTLSCEQNLNHDAMYWYRQDPGQGLRLIYYSQIVNDFQKGDIAEGYSVSREKKESFPLTVTSAQKNPTAFYLCASSIGTGAYEQYFGPGTRLTVT.

CDR3 amino acids: CASRAIAGYDNEQFF. In DNA form, the CDR3 reads TGTGCCAGCAGAGCCATAGCGGGATACGACAATGAGCAGTTCTTC. The rearrangement uses TRBV6-4 and TRBJ2-1; 8 bases map to TRBD2. With 6 bases clipped from V and 5 bases from J, the junction kept 9 bases outside the gene matches. Germline CDR1 and CDR2: MRHNA and SNTAGT. The CDR3 has 15 residues.

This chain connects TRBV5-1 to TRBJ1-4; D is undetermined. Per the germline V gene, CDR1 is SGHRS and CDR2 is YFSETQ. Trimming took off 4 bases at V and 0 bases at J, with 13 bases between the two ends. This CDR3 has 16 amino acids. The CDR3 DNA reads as TGCGCCAGCAGCCTGAACCCCAGGTCAACTAATGAAAAACTGTTTTTT. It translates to CASSLNPRSTNEKLFF.

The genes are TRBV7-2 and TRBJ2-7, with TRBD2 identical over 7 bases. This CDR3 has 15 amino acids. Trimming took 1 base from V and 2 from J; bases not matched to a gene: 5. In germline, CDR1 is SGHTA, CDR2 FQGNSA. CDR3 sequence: CASSLVPGGTYEQYF. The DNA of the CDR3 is TGTGCCAGCAGCTTAGTCCCGGGGGGAACCTACGAGCAGTACTTC.

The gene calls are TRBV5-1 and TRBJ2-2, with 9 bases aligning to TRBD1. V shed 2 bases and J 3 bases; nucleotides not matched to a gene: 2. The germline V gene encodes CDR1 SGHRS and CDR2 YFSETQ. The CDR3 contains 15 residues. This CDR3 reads CASSFRTGDTGELFF. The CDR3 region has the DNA TGCGCCAGCAGCTTCCGGACAGGGGACACCGGGGAGCTGTTTTTT.

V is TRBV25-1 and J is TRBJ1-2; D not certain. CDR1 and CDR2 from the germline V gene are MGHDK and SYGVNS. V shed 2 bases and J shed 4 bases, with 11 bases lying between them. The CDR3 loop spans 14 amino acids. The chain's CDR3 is CASSEVGRAYGYTF. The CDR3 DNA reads TGTGCCAGCAGTGAAGTGGGCCGCGCCTATGGCTACACCTTC.

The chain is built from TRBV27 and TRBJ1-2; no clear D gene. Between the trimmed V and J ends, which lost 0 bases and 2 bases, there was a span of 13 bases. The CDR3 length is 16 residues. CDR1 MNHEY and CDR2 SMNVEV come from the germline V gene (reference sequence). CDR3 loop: CASSLSRQLSNYGYTF. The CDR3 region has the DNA TGTGCCAGCAGTTTATCGCGGCAGCTATCAAACTATGGCTACACCTTC.

Here the CDR3 DNA reads TGTGCCAGCAGCTTCGGACAGGGCAATCAGCCCCAGCATTTT. This codes for CASSFGQGNQPQHF. V gene TRBV5-8 combines with J gene TRBJ1-5; 7 bases align to TRBD1. The junction had 1 base not matched to a gene; V was cut back by 2 bases and J by 2 bases. This CDR3 is 14 amino acids long. Germline CDR1 SGHTS, CDR2 YDEGEE.